Listed here is a single TCR beta chain. Its antigen remains unknown. These data originate in a study of cytomegalovirus exposure and HLA in healthy donors. In the study overall: In terms of ancestry, the Caucasian-associated cluster contained roughly 81% of the approximately 430 genotyped donors.

The study, taken as a whole, reports: Usually a TCR sequence was rare, but some public TCRs were found in many donors. 150 to 200 TCR beta chains were listed as cytomegalovirus-associated. Some V segments (TRBV6-2 and TRBV6-3 among them) were excluded as indistinguishable.

Germline V gives CDR1 SNHLY, CDR2 FYNNEI. The V gene end was trimmed by 6 bases and the J gene end by 5 bases; junction bases not matched to a gene: 7. This CDR3 is built from 14 residues. PCR used 60 Vbeta primers and 13 Jbeta primers. Libraries were prepared by immunoSEQ multiplex PCR; TCRdb keeps only in-frame clonotypes and omits some of them. This sample's table has 50,000 or so clones. This sequence originates from a woman aged 18 to 35 in good health and CMV-seronegative. J is TRBJ1-2 and V is TRBV2; 9 bases are shared with TRBD1. Specimen: PBMCs. The CDR3 region has the DNA TGTGCCAGCAGCCGGGACAGGGTATTGTATGGCTACACCTTC. Protein: CASSRDRVLYGYTF.